This TCR beta chain was sequenced for a study of blood T cell repertoires in COVID-19. In the authors' workflow: Reference gene primer amplification gave estimated nucleated cell counts. The assay was immunoSEQ multiplex PCR, and TCRdb's table has in-frame clones only and misses some. V and J calls and clone size are those listed in that table; D and trimming were worked out from the DNA. Of 150,000 to 200,000 clones listed, around 82% are singletons. CDR3 length: 14 residues. In germline, CDR1 is LNHDA, CDR2 SQIVND (reference sequence). V dropped 8 bases and J dropped 0 bases, with 12 bases sitting between them.

Source material: PBMCs or T cells enriched from blood (not recorded which). The sequence derives from a woman aged 55-70 years with acute COVID-19. V and J are TRBV19 and TRBJ2-3; D possibly corresponds to TRBD2 (5 bases). In DNA form, the CDR3 reads TGTGCCAGTTTCGGGGTGGGGAGCACAGATACGCAGTATTTT. Its translation is CASFGVGSTDTQYF.